The 9 T cell receptor beta chains below all came from one sample that was sequenced in a study of liver allograft versus peripheral blood T cells (dated by TCRdb to 2020 to 2022). Notes on the research overall: T cell receptor repertoires present within transplanted livers were compared with repertoires in the peripheral blood of liver transplant recipients.

This sample was sequenced with an Illumina MiSeq. TCRdb took the public reads, trimmed them with fastp at Q25, ran MiXCR for clone calling and kept in-frame beta chains. Identical CDR3 proteins give one entry, which carries the most common genes and DNA. The sample table lists roughly 10,000 distinct CDR3 sequences, approximately 18% of them with a count of one. The ten biggest clones cover roughly 1.3% of the sample. The receptors stem from a human patient who had a liver transplant. After a transplant, some T cells may be of graft donor origin.

Relative to its sample, this clonotype is medium-sized. The J gene is TRBJ2-2, the V gene TRBV7-9; no clear D gene. Germline V gives CDR1 SEHNR, CDR2 FQNEAQ (reference sequence). This CDR3 has 12 amino acids. V lost 4 bases and J 2 bases, leaving 2 bases between the germline ends. CDR3 residues: CASSSNTGELFF. The CDR3 DNA reads TGTGCCAGCAGCTCCAACACCGGGGAGCTGTTTTTT.

As concerns this clonotype: A much larger clone differs from this one at a single base, so this may be a read error. This chain connects TRBV7-2 to TRBJ2-5; perhaps D is TRBD1 or TRBD2 (5 bases each). Germline CDR1 and CDR2: SGHTA and FQGNSA. This CDR3 comprises 13 residues. This CDR3 is CARSFGTQETQYF. The CDR3 DNA sequence: TGTGCCAGAAGCTTCGGGACCCAAGAGACCCAGTACTTC.

This clonotype is classed as medium-sized. The chain joins TRBV6-1 to TRBJ1-2, with 8 bases lining up with TRBD1. CDR1 is MNHNS, CDR2 SASEGT, per germline. V lost 5 bases to trimming and J lost 5 bases; unmatched junction nucleotides: 7. The CDR3 has 14 residues. The CDR3 sequence is CASSTRGQGYGYTF. In DNA, the CDR3 is TGTGCCAGCAGTACCAGGGGGCAGGGGTATGGCTACACCTTC.

Only a few counts were recorded for this clonotype. The chain links TRBV7-9 to TRBJ2-1; D is unresolved. Germline V CDR1 and CDR2: SEHNR, FQNEAQ (reference sequence). V lost 5 bases, J lost 6 bases, and 8 bases lay in between. The length of the CDR3 is 12 residues. The CDR3: CASSPRTNEQFF. The CDR3, as DNA: TGTGCCAGCAGCCCCCGGACCAATGAGCAGTTCTTC.

This chain links TRBV12-3 or TRBV12-4 with TRBJ1-1, with D unresolved. V was pared by 4 bases and J by 0 bases, with 9 bases between. The CDR3 sequence is 14 residues long. CDR3 in DNA: TGTGCCAGCAGTTCACTCGAGATGAACACTGAAGCTTTCTTT. This gives the protein CASSSLEMNTEAFF.

This clonotype is judged medium-sized. The chain joins TRBV6-5 to TRBJ1-1, with 8 bases matching TRBD1. Trimming cost V 5 bases and J 4 bases; bases outside gene matches: 3. CDR3 size: 13 residues. Germline V gives CDR1 MNHEY, CDR2 SVGAGI. In nucleotides, the CDR3 is TGTGCCAGCAGTGCCACAGGGGGCACTGAAGCTTTCTTT. This codes for CASSATGGTEAFF.

This clonotype counts as medium-sized. J is TRBJ1-6 and V is TRBV5-4, with D uncertain. The CDR3 is made up of 12 amino acids. V lost 6 bases and J 5 bases, leaving 6 bases between the germline ends. Germline values: CDR1 SGHNT, CDR2 YYREEE (reference sequence). The CDR3 DNA follows: TGTGCCAGCACCCTCGATAATTCACCCCTCCACTTT. This encodes CASTLDNSPLHF.

The chain links TRBV9 to TRBJ1-6, with D uncertain. The CDR3 sequence is 15 residues long. V was trimmed by 4 bases and J by 2 bases, leaving 10 bases between them. Germline loops: CDR1 SGDLS, CDR2 YYNGEE. The chain's CDR3 is CASSLSGTYNSPLHF. CDR3 nucleotides: TGTGCCAGCAGCCTAAGCGGGACCTATAATTCACCCCTCCACTTT.

A few counts support this clonotype. The V call is TRBV6-1, the J call TRBJ2-7; no firm D call. CDR1 is MNHNS, CDR2 SASEGT, per germline. Trimming pared 5 bases from V and 3 bases from J, leaving 17 bases between. This CDR3 spans 15 amino acids. This CDR3 reads CASSSRLQIDYEQYF. As DNA, the CDR3 is TGTGCCAGCAGTTCCCGCCTCCAAATAGACTACGAGCAGTACTTC.